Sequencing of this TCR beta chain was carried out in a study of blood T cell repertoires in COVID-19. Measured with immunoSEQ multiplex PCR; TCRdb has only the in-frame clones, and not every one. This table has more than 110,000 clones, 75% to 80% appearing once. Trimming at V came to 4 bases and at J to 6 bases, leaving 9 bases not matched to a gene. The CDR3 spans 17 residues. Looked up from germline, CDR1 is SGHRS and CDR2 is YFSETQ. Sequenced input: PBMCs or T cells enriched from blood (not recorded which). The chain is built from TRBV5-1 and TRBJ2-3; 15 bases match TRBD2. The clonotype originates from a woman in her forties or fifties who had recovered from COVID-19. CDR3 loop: CASSTGLAGGLRDTQYF. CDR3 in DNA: TGCGCCAGCAGCACTGGACTAGCGGGGGGGCTGAGGGATACGCAGTATTTT.